This is a list of T cell receptor beta chains from one sample in a study of blood T cells in healthy people across ages. A single record per CDR3 protein comes from TCRdb applying MiXCR to the 5' RACE reads. The sample lists fewer than 950,000 distinct CDR3 sequences; around 34% were seen once. Sequencing was carried out using blood. The receptors come from a young man in good health. CDR3s include the opening cysteine and the closing phenylalanine or tryptophan. The D gene is left open where the match is weak. Not all rows give a size; the values are once, few, many and, for expanded clones, a class.

CDR3: CASSLSSSGYNEQFF
DNA: TGTGCCAGCAGTTTATCTAGTTCGGGTTACAATGAGCAGTTCTTC
size: few
V: TRBV12-3/TRBV12-4
J: TRBJ2-1
D: .

CDR3: CASSPATGANTEAFF
DNA: TGTGCCAGCAGCCCCGCGACAGGGGCGAACACTGAAGCTTTCTTT
size: .
V: TRBV5-6
J: TRBJ1-1
D: TRBD1

CDR3: CASSQEALASGGAADTQYF
DNA: TGTGCCAGCAGCCAAGAGGCTTTGGCTAGCGGGGGGGCAGCAGATACGCAGTATTTT
size: .
V: TRBV3-1
J: TRBJ2-3
D: TRBD2

CDR3: CASSQSGAPNTEAFF
DNA: TGCGCCAGCAGCCAATCCGGAGCGCCGAACACTGAAGCTTTCTTT
size: .
V: TRBV4-3
J: TRBJ1-1
D: .

CDR3: CASSKESGLALETQYF
DNA: TGTGCCAGCAGCAAAGAGTCGGGACTAGCGTTGGAGACCCAGTACTTC
size: once
V: TRBV21-1
J: TRBJ2-5
D: .

CDR3: CASSTGTGGWNEQFF
DNA: TGTGCCAGCAGTACCGGGACAGGGGGCTGGAATGAGCAGTTCTTC
size: .
V: TRBV9
J: TRBJ2-1
D: TRBD1

CDR3: CASSPTEIGEQYF
DNA: TGTGCCAGCAGTCCTACCGAGATAGGTGAGCAGTACTTC
size: .
V: TRBV12-3/TRBV12-4
J: TRBJ2-7
D: .

CDR3: CASSLARDGELFF
DNA: TGTGCCAGCAGCTTAGCCCGCGACGGGGAGCTGTTTTTT
size: .
V: TRBV7-8
J: TRBJ2-2
D: .

CDR3: CASSPEGRLSRTDTQYF
DNA: TGTGCCAGCAGCCCGGAGGGGCGTTTGTCCCGTACAGATACGCAGTATTTT
size: few
V: TRBV6-2/TRBV6-3
J: TRBJ2-3
D: .

CDR3: CASSANWGRVNTEAFF
DNA: TGTGCCAGCAGTGCAAATTGGGGTAGGGTCAACACTGAAGCTTTCTTT
size: .
V: TRBV6-1
J: TRBJ1-1
D: .

CDR3: CASSYSSKPRTPDTQYF
DNA: TGTGCCAGCAGTTACTCGTCAAAGCCTAGGACCCCAGATACGCAGTATTTT
size: few
V: TRBV6-6
J: TRBJ2-3
D: .

CDR3: CASSLGIHETQYF
DNA: TGTGCCAGCAGCTTGGGCATCCATGAGACCCAGTACTTC
size: .
V: TRBV7-2
J: TRBJ2-5
D: .

CDR3: CAPRPDRDRVTYEQYF
DNA: TGTGCCCCCAGACCCGACCGGGACAGGGTTACTTACGAGCAGTACTTC
size: .
V: TRBV6-1
J: TRBJ2-7
D: TRBD1

CDR3: CASRSIVRSNTGELFF
DNA: TGTGCCAGCAGGTCCATCGTGCGCTCGAACACCGGGGAGCTGTTTTTT
size: .
V: TRBV6-5
J: TRBJ2-2
D: .

CDR3: CASRDSGTGPEQFF
DNA: TGTGCCAGCAGGGATTCCGGGACAGGGCCTGAGCAGTTCTTC
size: few
V: TRBV2
J: TRBJ2-1
D: TRBD1

CDR3: CASRPGSGGPYNEQYF
DNA: TGTGCCAGCAGACCGGGTAGCGGGGGTCCTTACAATGAGCAGTACTTC
size: .
V: TRBV12-3/TRBV12-4
J: TRBJ2-7
D: TRBD2

CDR3: CSVEASNTGELFF
DNA: TGCAGCGTTGAGGCCAGTAACACCGGGGAGCTGTTTTTT
size: .
V: TRBV29-1
J: TRBJ2-2
D: .

CDR3: CASSYAPGQTYGYTF
DNA: TGTGCCAGCAGTTACGCCCCGGGACAGACGTATGGCTACACCTTC
size: few
V: TRBV6-2/TRBV6-3
J: TRBJ1-2
D: TRBD1

CDR3: CSARDQSRETQYF
DNA: TGCAGTGCTAGAGATCAAAGCCGGGAGACCCAGTACTTC
size: .
V: TRBV20-1
J: TRBJ2-5
D: .

CDR3: CASSQGGPEQFF
DNA: TGTGCCAGCAGCCAGGGGGGGCCTGAGCAGTTCTTC
size: .
V: TRBV3-1
J: TRBJ2-1
D: .

CDR3: CAWSDGGGGAPSTDTRYF
DNA: TGTGCCTGGAGTGATGGGGGCGGGGGGGCCCCTAGCACAGATACGCGGTATTTT
size: .
V: TRBV30
J: TRBJ2-3
D: TRBD2

CDR3: CASSLARGPNTEAFF
DNA: TGTGCCAGCAGTTTAGCCAGGGGCCCCAACACTGAAGCTTTCTTT
size: few
V: TRBV12-3/TRBV12-4
J: TRBJ1-1
D: .

CDR3: CASSQDPDRLTGELFF
DNA: TGCGCCAGCAGCCAAGACCCCGACAGGCTTACCGGGGAGCTGTTTTTT
size: .
V: TRBV4-3
J: TRBJ2-2
D: .

CDR3: CASSFLTGDSFNEQFF
DNA: TGTGCCAGCAGCTTCCTTACAGGGGATTCCTTCAATGAGCAGTTCTTC
size: many
V: TRBV7-6
J: TRBJ2-1
D: TRBD1

CDR3: CASSFADTGGYTF
DNA: TGTGCCAGCAGCTTTGCCGATACGGGGGGCTACACCTTC
size: .
V: TRBV14
J: TRBJ1-2
D: .

CDR3: CASSFSSAYGYTF
DNA: TGTGCCAGCAGTTTCTCCAGTGCCTATGGCTACACCTTC
size: .
V: TRBV27
J: TRBJ1-2
D: .

CDR3: CASKTTALGTEAFF
DNA: TGTGCCAGCAAAACGACAGCCCTGGGGACTGAAGCTTTCTTT
size: few
V: TRBV12-3/TRBV12-4
J: TRBJ1-1
D: .

CDR3: CASSLVASGESTDTQYF
DNA: TGTGCCAGCAGCTTAGTTGCTAGCGGGGAAAGCACAGATACGCAGTATTTT
size: many
V: TRBV7-2
J: TRBJ2-3
D: TRBD2

CDR3: CASSPLAGGRYTGELFF
DNA: TGTGCCAGCAGCCCGCTAGCGGGGGGGCGTTACACCGGGGAGCTGTTTTTT
size: few
V: TRBV4-2
J: TRBJ2-2
D: TRBD2

CDR3: CASSWASNQPQHF
DNA: TGTGCCAGCAGTTGGGCCTCCAATCAGCCCCAGCATTTT
size: few
V: TRBV27
J: TRBJ1-5
D: .

CDR3: CASSQEHTGSRDGYTF
DNA: TGTGCCAGCAGCCAAGAGCATACCGGGTCTCGAGATGGCTACACCTTC
size: .
V: TRBV3-1
J: TRBJ1-2
D: .

CDR3: CASSLPSNYEQFF
DNA: TGTGCCAGCAGCTTACCCTCCAACTACGAGCAGTTCTTC
size: .
V: TRBV7-2
J: TRBJ2-1
D: .

CDR3: CASSQIKQGSNQPQHF
DNA: TGTGCCAGCAGCCAAATTAAACAGGGGAGTAATCAGCCCCAGCATTTT
size: few
V: TRBV4-2
J: TRBJ1-5
D: TRBD1

CDR3: CSVVDNGNEQFF
DNA: TGCAGCGTTGTTGACAATGGCAATGAGCAGTTCTTC
size: many
V: TRBV29-1
J: TRBJ2-1
D: .

CDR3: CASSLFRPGQGLRLPSSYNERFF
DNA: TGTGCCAGCAGCTTATTCCGACCTGGACAGGGACTTCGACTCCCGAGCTCCTACAATGAGCGGTTCTTC
size: .
V: TRBV11-2
J: TRBJ2-1
D: TRBD1

CDR3: CASRFGEAGYEQYF
DNA: TGTGCCAGCAGGTTTGGGGAAGCGGGCTACGAGCAGTACTTC
size: .
V: TRBV12-3/TRBV12-4
J: TRBJ2-7
D: .

CDR3: CASSPYTGLNTEAFF
DNA: TGTGCCAGCAGCCCCTATACAGGGCTGAACACTGAAGCTTTCTTT
size: .
V: TRBV12-3/TRBV12-4
J: TRBJ1-1
D: .